The clone carrying this TCR beta chain occurred many times. Antigen: not known. Trimming at V came to 5 bases and at J to 4 bases, leaving 7 bases not matched to a gene. The CDR3 has 14 amino acids. Germline loops: CDR1 SGHVS, CDR2 FNYEAQ. This record belongs to a study of response to subunit inactivated influenza vaccine. General observations from the study: New T cells are recruited in small numbers by each seasonal influenza vaccination, according to the authors' suggestion.

From the RT-PCR reads, TCRdb called clonotypes with MiXCR, one entry per CDR3 protein. The sample records over 150,000 distinct CDR3 sequences, about 15% being singletons. This TCR derives from a man aged 45 to 65 who received an inactivated influenza vaccine. The chain has TRBV7-6 and TRBJ2-7, with 8 positions matching TRBD1. This specimen consisted of CD8+ T cells sorted from PBMCs, obtained more than 4 days after vaccination. CDR3 region: CASSPWTGSYEQYF. The CDR3 nucleotides read TGTGCCAGCAGCCCTTGGACAGGGTCATACGAGCAGTACTTC.